These T cell receptor beta chains were read from a single sample in a study of response to subunit inactivated influenza vaccine. TCRdb recomputed calls from the RT-PCR reads with MiXCR, one row per CDR3 protein. The top ten hold approximately 10% of the sample, which has fewer than 800,000 distinct CDR3 sequences, 15% to 17% seen once. Sequencing used PBMCs from blood, obtained 12 days after vaccination. Every receptor here comes from a man aged 45-60 years who received an inactivated influenza vaccine. CDR3s include the opening cysteine and the closing phenylalanine or tryptophan. A D gene is named only where the DNA matches it firmly. Clone sizes are given selectively: once, few, many, or a class where the clone is expanded.

j_call,d_call,clone_size,v_call,cdr3_nt,cdr3_aa
TRBJ1-2,-,few,TRBV3-1,TGTGCCAGCAGCCAAGCGTTTGACTATGGCTACACCTTC,CASSQAFDYGYTF
TRBJ1-5,-,few,TRBV20-1,TGCAGTGCCCGTCTACCGGATAGCAATCAGCCCCAGCATTTT,CSARLPDSNQPQHF
TRBJ2-7,TRBD2,many,TRBV5-1,TGCGCCAGCAGCTGGGAGACTAGCGGACCAACCTACGAGCAGTACTTC,CASSWETSGPTYEQYF
TRBJ1-6,-,-,TRBV7-6,TGTGCCAGCAGCTTGAAGGGGGAGATTTCACCCCTCCACTTT,CASSLKGEISPLHF
TRBJ2-1,-,few,TRBV18,TGTGCCAGCTCACCAAGCCGGGAGCAGTTCTTC,CASSPSREQFF
TRBJ2-7,-,-,TRBV6-1,TGTGCCAGCAGACAGGCGAATGGTGACGAGCAGTACTTC,CASRQANGDEQYF
TRBJ2-7,TRBD2,few,TRBV7-9,TGTGCCGTACAAGGGGGGACTAGCGCCTCCTACGAGCAGTACTTC,CAVQGGTSASYEQYF
TRBJ2-1,TRBD2,few,TRBV20-1,TGCAGTGCGGTGACTAGCGGGGTTCCCTACAATGAGCAGTTCTTC,CSAVTSGVPYNEQFF
TRBJ2-2,-,-,TRBV19,TGTGCCAGTAGTAAAACAGGGTCCGGGGAGCTGTTTTTT,CASSKTGSGELFF
TRBJ2-3,-,few,TRBV11-2,TGTGCCAGCAGCTTAGCCAGTCGGGCAGATACGCAGTATTTT,CASSLASRADTQYF
TRBJ2-5,-,few,TRBV10-3,TGTGCCATCAGTGAGTCGACCCAGCGGGAGACCCAGTACTTC,CAISESTQRETQYF
TRBJ2-3,TRBD2,-,TRBV12-3/TRBV12-4,TGTGCCAGCAGTTTCTCGGGGGGAGATACGCAGTATTTT,CASSFSGGDTQYF
TRBJ2-7,-,-,TRBV18,TGTGCCAGCTCACCCGACGGCCTTGCGGCCTACGAGCAGTACTTC,CASSPDGLAAYEQYF
TRBJ2-2,-,few,TRBV2,TGTGCCAGCAGTTCGCAGTACACCGGGGAGCTGTTTTTT,CASSSQYTGELFF
TRBJ1-1,-,few,TRBV20-1,TGCAGTGGAGGTTTGAACACTGAAGCTTTCTTT,CSGGLNTEAFF
TRBJ2-3,-,few,TRBV6-2/TRBV6-3,TGTGCCAGCAGTTTCGAGCGGTCGGGCACAGATACGCAGTATTTT,CASSFERSGTDTQYF
TRBJ1-5,TRBD1,few,TRBV7-8,TGTGCCAGCAGCTTAGTACAGGGGGCGAGGAGCAATCAGCCCCAGCATTTT,CASSLVQGARSNQPQHF
TRBJ2-3,TRBD2,-,TRBV20-1,TGCAGTGCTACGGGACTAGCGGGTCGCCTAAAAGGAGATACGCAGTATTTT,CSATGLAGRLKGDTQYF
TRBJ1-2,-,-,TRBV7-2,TGTGCCAGCAGCTTAGACTCCGGTGCCAGGCTTAATGGCTACACCTTC,CASSLDSGARLNGYTF
TRBJ1-6,-,many,TRBV9,TGTGCCAGCAGCGGGGGATCAGGAGTTGATAATTCACCCCTCCACTTT,CASSGGSGVDNSPLHF
TRBJ2-3,-,many,TRBV4-3,TGCGCCAGCAGCCGAGAGATAAGGGGGAGTGGGGCAGATACGCAGTATTTT,CASSREIRGSGADTQYF
TRBJ2-2,TRBD2,-,TRBV11-2,TGTGCCAGCAGCCGGACTAGCGTTAACACCGGGGAGCTGTTTTTT,CASSRTSVNTGELFF
TRBJ2-3,-,few,TRBV2,TGTGCCAGCAGTGGATCCGGGAGCACAGATACGCAGTATTTT,CASSGSGSTDTQYF
TRBJ1-4,-,-,TRBV6-1,TGTGCCAGCAGTCCGACTCAACCAACTAATGAAAAACTGTTTTTT,CASSPTQPTNEKLFF
TRBJ2-2,TRBD2,-,TRBV15,TGTGCCACCAGCTCAAAGGAGGAGGGAGGGGACGGCACCGGGGAGCTGTTTTTT,CATSSKEEGGDGTGELFF
TRBJ2-1,-,few,TRBV7-3,TGTGCCAGCAGCTTTACTTGGGGTGAGCAGTTCTTC,CASSFTWGEQFF
TRBJ2-1,TRBD2,-,TRBV24-1,TGTGCCACCGGGGCAGCGGGAGGGCACCATGAGCAGTTCTTC,CATGAAGGHHEQFF
TRBJ2-5,-,many,TRBV12-3/TRBV12-4,TGTGCCAGCAGTTTAGGCGGGGGCTGGGAGACCCAGTACTTC,CASSLGGGWETQYF
TRBJ2-2,-,-,TRBV24-1,TGTGCCACCAGTAGGCTAGGAAGCGCCGGGGAGCTGTTTTTT,CATSRLGSAGELFF
TRBJ1-2,-,few,TRBV20-1,TGCAGTGCTACAGGGGCCGGACAGATCTATGGCTACACCTTC,CSATGAGQIYGYTF
TRBJ2-3,-,-,TRBV29-1,TGCAGCGTTGAGAGCGTTGGGGGCAGAACAGATACGCAGTATTTT,CSVESVGGRTDTQYF
TRBJ2-3,-,-,TRBV27,TGTGCCGCCCGGGGTGATACGCAGTATTTT,CAARGDTQYF
TRBJ2-5,-,few,TRBV5-1,TGCGCCAGCAGCCAAGTTGGACAGATCCAAGAGACCCAGTACTTC,CASSQVGQIQETQYF
TRBJ2-1,-,-,TRBV28,TGTGCCAGCATTGGGCCCCGTACCAATGAGCAGTTCTTC,CASIGPRTNEQFF
TRBJ2-2,-,few,TRBV7-9,TGTGCCAGCAGCCCATTCGACGGGAACACCGGGGAGCTGTTTTTT,CASSPFDGNTGELFF
TRBJ1-3,-,few,TRBV7-2,TGTGCCAGCAGCTTAGTGGGGGGAGGGTTTGGAAACACCATATATTTT,CASSLVGGGFGNTIYF
TRBJ2-3,-,few,TRBV5-1,TGCGCCAGCAGCTTGTACCGGTCAGGGATGACAGATACGCAGTATTTT,CASSLYRSGMTDTQYF
TRBJ2-2,TRBD1,many,TRBV27,TGTGCCAGCAAACCGGGACAGGGAACCGGGGAGCTGTTTTTT,CASKPGQGTGELFF
TRBJ1-2,TRBD1,-,TRBV4-2,TGTGCCAGCAGCCAAGGGGGGACAGGGAACTATGGCTACACCTTC,CASSQGGTGNYGYTF
TRBJ2-1,-,-,TRBV2,TGTGCCAGCAGTGAAAACGATAGGTCGCAGTTCTTC,CASSENDRSQFF
TRBJ1-1,-,many,TRBV12-3/TRBV12-4,TGTGCCAGCAAACCATCGAACACTGAAGCTTTCTTT,CASKPSNTEAFF
TRBJ1-1,-,-,TRBV18,TGTGCCAGCTCCCCGACAGTCACTATGAACACTGAAGCTTTCTTT,CASSPTVTMNTEAFF
TRBJ2-5,-,few,TRBV20-1,TGCAGTGGACTGGGGGCTCAAGAGACCCAGTACTTC,CSGLGAQETQYF